This entry is about one T cell receptor beta chain. Its antigen is undetermined. The data belong to a study of T cells after yellow fever vaccination. Germline CDR1 is SGHTA and CDR2 is FQGNSA. V trimming: 6 bases; J trimming: 4 bases; junction bases outside the gene matches: 3. The CDR3 runs to 14 residues. Study outcomes and limitations: Contaminants from the bulk population, in the form of abundant clonotypes, could be found in FACS-sorted repertoires. Primary-vaccination clones mostly resurfaced post-booster (nearly 97% CD4, 75% to 90% CD8). Researchers noted that a small share of clonotypes showed up in both CD4 and CD8 compartments.

As TCR cDNA was made by 5'RACE template switching, a universal primer site and UMIs were added. TCRdb re-called the 5' RACE reads through MiXCR, storing one row per CDR3 protein. The data hold hundreds of thousands of distinct CDR3 sequences, with 21% observed a single time. Sequencing used PBMCs, obtained 21 days after the first yellow fever vaccination. The clonotype originates from a man aged 18 to 29 who received the YFV17D yellow fever vaccine. This chain uses TRBV7-2 with TRBJ2-3; 11 positions match TRBD1. The CDR3 region is CASRRTGGSDTQYF. The CDR3 DNA sequence: TGTGCCAGCAGGCGGACAGGGGGCTCAGATACGCAGTATTTT.